A selection of T cell receptor beta chains follows, all from one sample in a study of regulatory T cells in long-lasting Graves disease. MiXCR, applied by TCRdb to the multiplex PCR reads, yields one record per CDR3 protein. This table has hundreds of thousands of distinct CDR3 sequences, 15% to 20% appearing once. The sample was also linked to a second study, of T cells in Graves' hyperthyroidism and ophthalmopathy.

Sequencing used peripheral blood mononuclear cells (PBMCs), obtained at new diagnosis, from a patient treated with antithyroid drugs. Source of these receptors: a woman aged 35-60 years with Graves disease. Each CDR3 is given with its conserved first and last residue. D genes are given only for firm matches. A row's size may be missing; if present it is once, few, many or a size class.

V gene	clone size	D gene	J gene	CDR3 DNA	CDR3 protein
TRBV3-1	many	-	TRBJ1-1	TGTGCCAGCAGCCAGACTAGCCAGAACACTGAAGCTTTCTTT	CASSQTSQNTEAFF
TRBV6-5	-	-	TRBJ1-4	TGTGCCAGCAGTTACTCGCTAGGGGACGAAAAACTGTTTTTT	CASSYSLGDEKLFF
TRBV9	few	TRBD2	TRBJ2-3	TGTGCCAGCAGCGTAGAGGAATTGGGACTAGCTCTAAATACGCAGTATTTT	CASSVEELGLALNTQYF
TRBV5-1	-	-	TRBJ1-5	TGCGCCAGCCTCCCTAGGCCCCAGCATTTT	CASLPRPQHF
TRBV12-3/TRBV12-4	many	-	TRBJ2-1	TGTGCCAGCAGGTTGGGGGGAAGCCGACACAATGAGCAGTTCTTC	CASRLGGSRHNEQFF
TRBV5-1	few	-	TRBJ2-6	TGCGCCAGCAGCCGAGACATCGGTAGGAACTCTGGGGCCAACGTCCTGACTTTC	CASSRDIGRNSGANVLTF
TRBV5-5	-	TRBD1	TRBJ1-2	TGTGCCAGCAGGTGGGCTGTCCGGGACAGGGCCCTATATGGCTACACCTTC	CASRWAVRDRALYGYTF
TRBV6-1	-	-	TRBJ1-2	TGTGCCAGCAGTCAGGGAGCCTATGGCTACACCTTC	CASSQGAYGYTF
TRBV30	-	-	TRBJ1-1	TGTGCCTGGAGTGGCAGGGGAGGGACTGAAGCTTTCTTT	CAWSGRGGTEAFF
TRBV28	many	-	TRBJ2-7	TGTGCCAGCAGTGGAGATTCAGGGACTTACTACTACGAGCAGTACTTC	CASSGDSGTYYYEQYF
TRBV19	many	TRBD1	TRBJ1-1	TGTGCCAGTAGTAGACGACAGGGAATTGTGAACACTGAAGCTTTCTTT	CASSRRQGIVNTEAFF
TRBV13	many	TRBD1	TRBJ2-1	TGTGCCAGCAGCTTCTATCCCAAGACAGGGCTTGAGCAGTTCTTC	CASSFYPKTGLEQFF
TRBV2	many	TRBD2	TRBJ2-3	TGTGCCAGCGGCGGGGGGAGCTTCACAGATACGCAGTATTTT	CASGGGSFTDTQYF
TRBV19	-	-	TRBJ1-4	TGTGCCAGTAGGTCGACATCGGGGGCTGAAAAACTGTTTTTT	CASRSTSGAEKLFF
TRBV19	-	TRBD1	TRBJ1-5	TGTGCCAGTAGTAGGACAGGGGAAACTCAGCCCCAGCATTTT	CASSRTGETQPQHF
TRBV12-3/TRBV12-4	-	TRBD1	TRBJ1-2	TGTGCCAGCAGTGCACCGGGACAGGGCATGTATGGCTACACCTTC	CASSAPGQGMYGYTF
TRBV18	many	-	TRBJ1-1	TGTGCCAGCCGCAATGCGCCGAACACTGAAGCTTTCTTT	CASRNAPNTEAFF
TRBV29-1	-	TRBD2	TRBJ2-2	TGCAGCGTTGAAGCAGGAACGGGGGGAGGGGAGCTGTTTTTT	CSVEAGTGGGELFF
TRBV15	many	-	TRBJ2-7	TGTGCCACCAGCAGAGGGGCCTCCCGGGGCTACGAGCAGTACTTC	CATSRGASRGYEQYF
TRBV5-1	-	-	TRBJ2-3	TGCGCCAGCAGCTTATTTGGAGGCGGCCCAGATACGCAGTATTTT	CASSLFGGGPDTQYF
TRBV2	many	TRBD2	TRBJ2-3	TGTGCCAGCAAGTATTCTAGCGGGGGGGGCACAGATACGCAGTATTTT	CASKYSSGGGTDTQYF
TRBV3-1	-	-	TRBJ1-3	TGTGCCAGCAGCCCCCTCAGCGACAGAAACACCATATATTTT	CASSPLSDRNTIYF
TRBV12-3/TRBV12-4	-	TRBD2	TRBJ2-1	TGTGCCAGCACCCCGCCGGGAGGGTACAATGAGCAGTTCTTC	CASTPPGGYNEQFF
TRBV5-8	many	TRBD1	TRBJ2-2	TGTGCCAGCTTTTGGACAGGGAAGAACGGGGAGCTGTTTTTT	CASFWTGKNGELFF
TRBV6-1	many	-	TRBJ1-1	TGTGCCAGCAGTGAATTACTCACTGAAGCTTTCTTT	CASSELLTEAFF
TRBV6-1	many	-	TRBJ2-3	TGTGCCAGCAGTGAAAGGGGAGATACGCAGTATTTT	CASSERGDTQYF
TRBV3-1	many	-	TRBJ2-3	TGTGCCAGCAGCCAAAGTAGTAATACGCAGTATTTT	CASSQSSNTQYF
TRBV7-2	-	TRBD1	TRBJ2-2	TGTGCCAGCAGCTTAGGGACAGGGACCGGCGGGGAGCTGTTTTTT	CASSLGTGTGGELFF
TRBV5-1	many	-	TRBJ2-1	TGCGCCAGCAGCTTGGCCGAACACAACGCCCAAGGGGAGCAGTTCTTC	CASSLAEHNAQGEQFF
TRBV30	few	-	TRBJ2-1	TGTGCCTGGAGTGGAAGCTCGAGGGGTGGGTTCTTC	CAWSGSSRGGFF
TRBV15	-	-	TRBJ1-4	TGTGCCACCAGCAGAGGCTGGGGAGCAACTAATGAAAAACTGTTTTTT	CATSRGWGATNEKLFF
TRBV7-2	many	-	TRBJ2-2	TGTGCCAGCAGCTTAGCGCTAGTTCCGAGTGGGGAGCTGTTTTTT	CASSLALVPSGELFF